Here is one T cell receptor beta chain with its context. Its antigen is unidentified. One entry per CDR3 protein, called by TCRdb with MiXCR from the reads. The table lists about 770,000 distinct CDR3 sequences, 25% to 30% of them singletons. This sample was taken from a study of T cell repertoires in cytomegalovirus infection. Overall study context: As its CMV epitopes, the study selected recently identified HLA-C-restricted and well-studied HLA-B-restricted targets. Public TCR beta signature analysis indicated the presence of both CMV infection and matching HLA type. The study, taken as a whole, reports: Dominating the ex vivo response were HLA-C-restricted CMV-specific TCR beta clonotypes.

The CDR3 is 15 amino acids. The germline V gene encodes CDR1 LGHDT and CDR2 YNNKEL (reference sequence). With 3 bases removed from V and 3 bases from J, the gap between germline ends came to 14 bases. The V call is TRBV3-1, the J call TRBJ1-1, with D perhaps matching TRBD1 (5 bases). The sequenced sample was cultured CD8+ T cells from PBMCs, obtained from culture after CMV antigen stimulation. The TCR was taken from a human donor in good health (CMV status not recorded). Some clones in this sample may be carry-over from other donors' samples. The CDR3 loop reads CASSHPRGVYTEAFF. The CDR3 DNA is TGTGCCAGCAGCCACCCCAGAGGGGTGTACACTGAAGCTTTCTTT.